The 15 T cell receptor beta chains below were found in one sample sequenced in a study of blood T cells in healthy people across ages. Using a J-beta primer mix together with a sample-barcoded 5' primer, a second PCR was run for roughly 7 to 11 cycles. TCRdb passed the 5' RACE reads through MiXCR, listing each CDR3 protein once. The sample has approximately 960,000 distinct CDR3 sequences; under 35% are singletons. Separately, the same data were catalogued under a study of T cells of mothers and their children.

Sequenced material: blood. The receptors derive from a woman aged 35 to 49 in good health.

V gene TRBV5-6 combines with J gene TRBJ1-2; D might be TRBD1 (5 bases). The V end was cut by 4 bases, the J end by 8 bases, with 18 bases between. The CDR3 totals 14 residues. Germline V lookup: CDR1 SGHDT, CDR2 YYEEEE. The CDR3 loop is CASSGTGTAGGYTF. The CDR3 DNA reads TGTGCCAGCAGCGGAACCGGGACCGCGGGAGGCTACACCTTC. The full variable domain, in which reference TRBV5-6 and TRBJ1-2 provide the parts outside the CDR3, is DAGVTQSPTHLIKTRGQQVTLRCSPKSGHDTVSWYQQALGQGPQFIFQYYEEEERQRGNFPDRFSGHQFPNYSSELNVNALLLGDSALYLCASSGTGTAGGYTFGSGTRLTVV.

J is TRBJ2-3 and V is TRBV5-1, with D maybe TRBD1 (5 bases). Looked up from germline, CDR1 is SGHRS and CDR2 is YFSETQ. The CDR3 spans 15 residues. V was pared by 5 bases and J by 2 bases, with 15 bases between. The DNA for the CDR3 is TGCGCCAGCAGTCTCGACAGTCCTTTCACAGATACGCAGTATTTT. Amino acid sequence: CASSLDSPFTDTQYF.

The chain recombines TRBV19 with TRBJ2-7; 9 bases align to TRBD1. The CDR3 totals 17 residues. Germline trimming cut 2 bases from V and 0 bases from J; bases unmatched to any gene: 8. From germline, CDR1 is LNHDA and CDR2 SQIVND (reference sequence). The CDR3: CASSILGQGISSYEQYF. The CDR3 DNA sequence: TGTGCCAGTAGTATATTGGGACAGGGAATTTCCTCCTACGAGCAGTACTTC.

There are many counts of this clonotype. The chain links TRBV5-1 to TRBJ2-5; D gene ambiguous. This CDR3 is built from 12 residues. Looked up from germline, CDR1 is SGHRS and CDR2 is YFSETQ. Trimming left V 4 bases short and J 11 bases short, with 15 bases between. The CDR3 region is CASSNPGQAQYF. CDR3 DNA sequence: TGCGCCAGCAGCAATCCTGGTCAGGCGCAGTACTTC.

CDR3 in amino acids: CASSIQGAYYGYTF. For the CDR3, the DNA is TGTGCCAGTAGTATACAGGGGGCCTACTATGGCTACACCTTC. The chain employs TRBV19 and TRBJ1-2; 8 bases are a match to TRBD1. There are 14 residues in the CDR3. CDR1 and CDR2 (germline): LNHDA, SQIVND (reference sequence). V gave up 2 bases and J gave up 3 bases; unmatched junction bases: 2.

The J gene is TRBJ1-1, the V gene TRBV19; perhaps TRBD1 as D (6 bases). There are 13 residues in the CDR3. V lost 7 bases and J lost 5, with 14 bases in between. Germline V gene lookup returns CDR1 LNHDA and CDR2 SQIVND (reference sequence). CDR3: CASNAGAGTEAFF. CDR3 sequence (DNA): TGTGCCAGTAATGCAGGGGCCGGAACTGAAGCTTTCTTT.

The CDR3 sequence: CASSMRDTLGSYGYTF. The DNA for the CDR3 is TGTGCCAGCAGCATGCGGGACACCCTTGGTAGCTATGGCTACACCTTC. The genes are TRBV7-2 and TRBJ1-2; a weak D match, TRBD1 (6 bases). Deletions cut 5 bases from V and 4 bases from J, with 20 bases between. The length of the CDR3 is 16 residues. Germline assignment: CDR1 SGHTA and CDR2 FQGNSA.

This clonotype showed up just a few times. The V gene is TRBV6-6, the J gene TRBJ2-1; D is unresolved. V lost 2 bases to trimming and J lost 9 bases, with 11 bases between them. Germline CDR1 MNHNY, CDR2 SVGAGI (reference sequence). There are 13 residues in the CDR3. CDR3 sequence (DNA): TGTGCCAGCAGTTACACTCTAGTGGCTGAGCAGTTCTTC. This gives the protein CASSYTLVAEQFF.

This clonotype was seen a handful of times. The chain carries TRBV29-1 and TRBJ1-2; perhaps TRBD1 as D (6 bases). Germline V gives CDR1 SQVTM, CDR2 ANQGSEA. The CDR3 has 10 amino acids. Trimming took 2 bases from V and 11 from J, leaving 9 bases between them. CDR3 in DNA: TGCAGCGTTGAATATCAGGGGTACACCTTC. This codes for CSVEYQGYTF.

This clonotype has only a few counts. V and J are TRBV20-1 and TRBJ2-5; D is perhaps TRBD2 (6 bases). Matching the DNA end better, TRBJ2-7 makes the J call doubtful. CDR3 length: 14 residues. Germline-derived CDR1 and CDR2 are DFQATT and SNEGSKA (reference sequence). CDR3 sequence (DNA): TGCAGTGGACTTACGGAGGGGCTTCGTGGCGAGCAGTACTTC. Amino acids: CSGLTEGLRGEQYF.

The chain joins TRBV7-9 to TRBJ1-4, with D unclear. Germline V gene data show CDR1 as SEHNR and CDR2 as FQNEAQ (reference sequence). The germline V and J ends were trimmed by 1 base and 3 bases, with 9 bases remaining between them. The CDR3 is 15 amino acids. The DNA for the CDR3 is TGTGCCAGCAGCTTAGAAACAGCTGCTAATGAAAAACTGTTTTTT. This sequence encodes CASSLETAANEKLFF.

A few counts support this clonotype. This chain links TRBV20-1 with TRBJ2-7, with D possibly TRBD2 on 6 matching bases. The CDR3 sequence is 16 residues long. Germline values: CDR1 DFQATT, CDR2 SNEGSKA (reference sequence). Deletions cut 6 bases from V and 7 bases from J, with 28 bases between. The CDR3 bases are TGCAGTGCCCTCAAGCCGGGACTCTTACTTATCAATGAGCAGTACTTC. Encoded protein: CSALKPGLLLINEQYF.

This clonotype has ten or more counts. The chain recombines TRBV18 with TRBJ1-2; the D is unclear. Trimming took off 3 bases at V and 3 bases at J, with 8 bases between the two ends. Germline V gene lookup returns CDR1 KGHSH and CDR2 LQKENI. The length of the CDR3 is 13 residues. Here the CDR3 reads CASSPSLDYGYTF. CDR3 DNA: TGTGCCAGCTCACCGTCCCTAGACTATGGCTACACCTTC.

Notes on this clonotype: A much bigger clone sits one base away, suggesting this may be a read error. Written as DNA, the CDR3 is TGCAGTGCTAGAGGTCGAACGGTTTCTAACTATGGCTACACCTTC. This gives the protein CSARGRTVSNYGYTF. The chain carries TRBV20-1 and TRBJ1-2; D gene unclear. Germline V lookup: CDR1 DFQATT, CDR2 SNEGSKA (reference sequence). V was clipped by 1 base and J by 0 bases, with 12 bases between them. CDR3 length: 15 amino acids.

This clonotype was observed a handful of times. This chain links TRBV6-5 with TRBJ1-5; 9 bases are shared with TRBD1. This CDR3 region has 16 residues. The germline gives CDR1 MNHEY, CDR2 SVGAGI. J was trimmed by 4 bases and V by 5 bases; bases with no gene match: 9. The CDR3 bases are TGTGCCAGCAGTCGGAATGACAGGGGGAGAAATCAGCCCCAGCATTTT. This codes for CASSRNDRGRNQPQHF.